This T cell receptor (beta chain) was recovered during a study of PD-L1 blockade in urothelial cancer (dated by TCRdb to 2017 to 2019). Study-wide context: All patients started therapy in about 2014 and received atezolizumab 1,200 mg intravenously every 3 weeks. Twenty-five of 29 patients were identified as males with urothelial cancer of bladder origin, and a prior smoking history was reported by 18 of 29 patients. An ECOG performance status of 0 or 1 was recorded for the patients, and 0 to 3 prior chemotherapy regimens had been received by the patients. Blood samples were analyzed at 3 weeks after treatment start (second dose) and at 6 weeks after treatment start. Blood samples gave a median of about 130,000 T cells and some 83,000 unique TCRs, with a median clonality of 0.080. An exploratory multi-omic analysis was conducted of the somatic, immune and clinical correlates of response to PD-L1 blockade with atezolizumab in urothelial cancer. Pretreatment tumor samples and matched peripheral blood, collected serially before and after atezolizumab treatment, underwent TCR sequencing. Durable clinical benefit was defined as a progression-free survival longer than 6 months, and TCR features were additionally tested against progression-free survival and overall survival. In the same patients, whole exome sequencing and RNA sequencing of pretreatment tumors were performed in addition to TCR sequencing. Roughly 9 patients reached durable clinical benefit, while some 21 patients did not. Pretreatment blood TCR-seq was available for nearly 30 patients, at least one posttreatment blood collection was obtained for 25 or so patients, and tumor TCR-seq was available for 25 or so patients. Broader findings and caveats from the paper: Patients with durable benefit showed greater expansion of tumor-associated TCR clones in peripheral blood 3 weeks after starting treatment (n ≈ 23, p = 0.022). Improved progression-free and overall survival was associated with having pretreatment peripheral blood TCR clonality below the median. Because the sample size was small (n ≈ 30) and many exploratory analyses were performed, the results are intended to be hypothesis-generating.

On this clone: Its antigen has not been determined. There are no base qualities to consult, and no much larger clone falls within one base.

A cohort of about 30 patients with locally advanced or metastatic urothelial carcinoma, treated at Memorial Sloan Kettering on a trial protocol, was included. Peripheral blood mononuclear cells were collected from each patient pretreatment and during treatment, giving between 1 and 8 total time points per patient. The Qiagen DNeasy Blood extraction kit was used to purify genomic DNA from total PBMCs and tumor samples. PBMCs were collected pretreatment and during treatment, and were isolated and stored as previously described. Synthetic TCR analog templates were spiked into each PCR to estimate absolute template abundance from read counts. The immunoSEQ assay was used to amplify TCRbeta CDR3 regions from genomic DNA with bias-controlled V and J gene primers. Rearranged TCRbeta segments were sequenced at approximately 20X coverage. The study's processing was this. Sequencing errors were corrected by clustering and CDR3s were annotated against IMGT to assign V, D and J genes. Downstream analyses used only productive TCRbeta rearrangements and left out out-of-frame or stop-codon sequences. Clonality was computed as one minus Shannon entropy normalized by the log of the number of unique productive sequences. Clones differing between time points or between blood and tumor were identified by Fisher's exact test with Benjamini-Hochberg correction at adjusted p below 0.01. TCRdb holds this immuneACCESS table with in-frame rearrangements only. Some clones are missing; in checked studies, unresolved V genes explain under half, and the rest has no known cause. V and J calls plus clone size are reproduced from that table; the DNA served to infer D and trimming. Counted in this sample were 30,000 or so clones; roughly 80% of them appeared once. The ten largest clones add up to 2% to 2.5% of the sample.

CDR1 and CDR2, looked up from the germline V gene, are MDHEN and SYDVKM. Deletion took 5 bases off V and 0 bases off J, with a span of 17 bases between the germline ends. The CDR3, cysteine through phenylalanine, is 17 amino acids long. Just CDR3 DNA is preserved here, 51 bases in frame from base 1. Sequenced here: PBMCs, sampled around atezolizumab (anti-PD-L1) treatment. This TCR was recovered from a man between 45 and 60 years old with urothelial cancer. The rearranged chain carries TRBV28 and TRBJ1-3; the D gene is not confidently resolved. The CDR3 in this case is CASSRAAVESSGNTIYF. The DNA sequence is TGTGCCAGCAGTCGAGCGGCCGTGGAGAGCTCTGGAAACACCATATATTTT.